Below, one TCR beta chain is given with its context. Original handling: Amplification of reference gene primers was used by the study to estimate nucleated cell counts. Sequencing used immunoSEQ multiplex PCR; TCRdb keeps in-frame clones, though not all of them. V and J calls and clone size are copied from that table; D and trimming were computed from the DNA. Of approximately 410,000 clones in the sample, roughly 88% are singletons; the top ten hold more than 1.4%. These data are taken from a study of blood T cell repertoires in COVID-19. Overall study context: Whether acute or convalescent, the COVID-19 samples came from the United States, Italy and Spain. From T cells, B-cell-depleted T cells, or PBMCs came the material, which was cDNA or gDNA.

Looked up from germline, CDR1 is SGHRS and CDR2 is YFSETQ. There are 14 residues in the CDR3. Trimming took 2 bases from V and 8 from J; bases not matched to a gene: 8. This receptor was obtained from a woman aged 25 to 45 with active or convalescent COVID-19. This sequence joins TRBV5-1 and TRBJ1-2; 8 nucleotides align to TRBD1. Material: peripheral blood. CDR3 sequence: CASSFDRGVQGYTF. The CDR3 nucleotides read TGCGCCAGCAGCTTTGACAGGGGAGTACAAGGCTACACCTTC.